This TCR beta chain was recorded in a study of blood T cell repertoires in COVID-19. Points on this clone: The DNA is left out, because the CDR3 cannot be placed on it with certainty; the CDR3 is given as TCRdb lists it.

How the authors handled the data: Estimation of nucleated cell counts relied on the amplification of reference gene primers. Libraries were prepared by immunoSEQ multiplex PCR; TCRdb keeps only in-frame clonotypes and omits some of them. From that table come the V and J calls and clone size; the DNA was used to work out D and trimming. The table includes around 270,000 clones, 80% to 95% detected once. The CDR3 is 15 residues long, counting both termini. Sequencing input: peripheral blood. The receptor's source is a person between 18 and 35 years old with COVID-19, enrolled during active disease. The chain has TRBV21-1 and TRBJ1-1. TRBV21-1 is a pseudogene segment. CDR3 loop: CASNKMWGRGTEAFF.